These 25 T cell receptor beta chains originate from one sample sequenced in a study of cytomegalovirus exposure and HLA in healthy donors (dated by TCRdb to 2016 to 2017). Receptor libraries were prepared by the immunoSEQ multiplex PCR assay. The multiplex PCR relied on a mix of 60 forward primers for TCR Vbeta segments and 13 reverse primers for TCR Jbeta segments. In TCRdb, the immuneACCESS table is reduced to in-frame sequences with V and J assigned. These tables do not hold every clone; where another copy was compared, an unresolved V gene accounts for under half, and the others remain unexplained. In all, the sample holds 150,000 to 200,000 clones, and roughly 85% of those were seen once. Over 12% of the sample lies in the top ten. Input material: PBMCs. These receptors all stem from a man aged 45 to 65 in good health and CMV-seropositive.

The CDR3 DNA is TGTGCCAGCAGCTTAGATGGAAGGGGAGGTGACACTGAAGCTTTCTTT. Translating it yields CASSLDGRGGDTEAFF. This chain uses TRBV11-2 with TRBJ1-1, with D possibly matching TRBD1 (5 bases). Per the germline V gene, CDR1 is SGHAT and CDR2 is FQNNGV. CDR3 size: 16 residues. Trimming took 0 bases from V and 3 from J, leaving 14 bases between them.

The chain uses TRBV2 and TRBJ1-3; D is ambiguous. The germline V gene has CDR1 SNHLY and CDR2 FYNNEI. CDR3 length equals 16 residues. The ends were cut back, 2 bases at V and 4 bases at J, with 15 bases in the middle. The CDR3 bases are TGTGCCAGCAGTGAATTTTCGTCGAACTTAGGAAACACCATATATTTT. It yields the protein CASSEFSSNLGNTIYF.

As for this clone: An end of the junction does not agree with germline; a read error may underlie this. This chain links TRBV7-9 with TRBJ2-2; the D is unclear. This CDR3 is built from 16 residues. Germline V gene sequence: CDR1 SEHNR, CDR2 FQNEAQ (reference sequence). CDR3 DNA: TGTTCCAGCAGCTTAGCCCACAGTTCGAACACCGGGGAGCTGTTTTTT. Protein product: CSSSLAHSSNTGELFF.

The chain employs TRBV5-5 and TRBJ2-5; 9 bases line up with TRBD2. The CDR3 has 14 amino acids. V was pared by 4 bases and J by 4 bases, with 5 bases of the junction left unmatched. Per germline, CDR1 SGHKS and CDR2 YYEKEE (reference sequence). For the CDR3, the DNA is TGTGCCAGCAGCGACGGGCGGGGGGGAGAGACCCAGTACTTC. Translated, it gives CASSDGRGGETQYF.

V usage is TRBV7-8 and J usage is TRBJ1-4; D ambiguous. V lost 6 bases and J lost 3, with 11 bases in between. In germline, CDR1 is SGHVS, CDR2 FQNEAQ. The CDR3 sequence is 14 residues long. The CDR3 spells CASRQQQANEKLFF. The CDR3 DNA reads TGTGCCAGCAGACAACAGCAAGCTAATGAAAAACTGTTTTTT.

The rearrangement links TRBV5-3 to TRBJ2-2, with D tentatively TRBD2 (6 bases). TRBV5-3 is given ORF status, its function remaining uncertain. The CDR3 runs to 15 residues. V lost 0 bases, J lost 9 bases, and 15 bases lay in between. CDR3 in amino acids: CARSLGFRDFRELFF. In DNA form, the CDR3 reads TGTGCCAGAAGCTTGGGGTTCCGGGACTTTCGGGAGCTGTTTTTT.

The chain couples TRBV27 to TRBJ2-6, with 8 bases aligning to TRBD1. In germline, CDR1 is MNHEY, CDR2 SMNVEV (reference sequence). The ends lost 5 bases at V and 0 bases at J; junction bases unmatched: 9. This CDR3 region has 18 residues. In nucleotides, the CDR3 is TGTGCCAGCAGTCCCTCGGGACAGGTCCACTCTGGGGCCAACGTCCTGACTTTC. Translating it yields CASSPSGQVHSGANVLTF. The whole variable domain, remainder taken from reference TRBV27 and TRBJ2-6, is EAQVTQNPRYLITVTGKKLTVTCSQNMNHEYMSWYRQDPGLGLRQIYYSMNVEVTDKGDVPEGYKVSRKEKRNFPLILESPSPNQTSLYFCASSPSGQVHSGANVLTFGAGSRLTVL.

V is TRBV6-5 and J is TRBJ2-7; TRBD2 matches at 11 bases. From germline, CDR1 is MNHEY and CDR2 SVGAGI. The trim removed 6 bases at V and 2 bases at J, leaving 6 bases unmatched. CDR3 length: 15 amino acids. CDR3 coding DNA: TGTGCCAGCAGCCGACTAGCGGGGAACCCCTACGAGCAGTACTTC. Encoded protein: CASSRLAGNPYEQYF.

This clone was seen more than once but under ten times. The genes are TRBV10-1 and TRBJ2-1; 8 bases line up with TRBD2. This CDR3 has 14 residues. V shed 7 bases and J 5 bases; nucleotides not matched to a gene: 7. Looked up from germline, CDR1 is WNHNN and CDR2 is SYGVQD (reference sequence). The CDR3 loop is CASTRGGRNNEQFF. The CDR3 nucleotides read TGCGCCAGCACCCGGGGGGGCCGCAACAATGAGCAGTTCTTC.

The chain carries TRBV11-2 and TRBJ2-5, with D hard to call. Germline assignment: CDR1 SGHAT and CDR2 FQNNGV. This CDR3 comprises 15 residues. The V gene lost 3 bases and the J gene lost 1 base, with 12 bases spanning the gap. CDR3 bases: TGTGCCAGCAGCTTCTCTGATAGAATCCAAGAGACCCAGTACTTC. Translation gives CASSFSDRIQETQYF.

The rearrangement links TRBV28 to TRBJ1-5; possible D gene TRBD1, 5 bases. This CDR3 has 15 residues. The V gene lost 3 bases and the J gene lost 2 bases, with 11 bases spanning the gap. Germline CDR1 MDHEN, CDR2 SYDVKM. The CDR3 coding sequence is TGTGCCAGCAGTTTTCGGGGGTTGGGCAATCAGCCCCAGCATTTT. It encodes CASSFRGLGNQPQHF.

V and J are TRBV5-5 and TRBJ2-4, with TRBD1 matching 7 bases. The germline gives CDR1 SGHKS, CDR2 YYEKEE (reference sequence). With V trimmed by 5 bases and J by 4 bases, 6 bases remained unmatched. This CDR3 has 14 amino acids. The CDR3 here is CASSPGTEKNIQYF. The DNA of the CDR3 is TGTGCCAGCAGTCCCGGGACAGAGAAAAACATTCAGTACTTC.

The chain links TRBV2 to TRBJ2-5; maybe TRBD1 (6 bases). Trimming pared 7 bases from V and 2 bases from J, leaving 14 bases between. This CDR3 is 14 amino acids long. The germline V gene encodes CDR1 SNHLY and CDR2 FYNNEI. As DNA, the CDR3 is TGTGCCAGCATGTCCTGGACAGCGCAAGAGACCCAGTACTTC. Protein product: CASMSWTAQETQYF.

The V and J genes are TRBV19 and TRBJ2-5, with D possibly being TRBD2 (6 bases). CDR3 size: 16 residues. The ends were cut back, 6 bases at V and 5 bases at J, with 22 bases in the middle. Germline CDR1 and CDR2: LNHDA and SQIVND (reference sequence). For the CDR3, the DNA is TGTGCCAGTAGCCCTCGAGGAGGGTCCCAAGCGGAGACCCAGTACTTC. Amino acids: CASSPRGGSQAETQYF.

This rearrangement joins TRBV13 to TRBJ2-7; tentative D call: TRBD1 (6 bases). Germline V gene sequence: CDR1 PRHDT, CDR2 FYEKMQ (reference sequence). There are 15 residues in the CDR3. Trimming removed 0 bases from V and 1 base from J, with 10 bases in between. CDR3 DNA: TGTGCCAGCAGCTTAGGGGACAGAGTGTCCTACGAGCAGTACTTC. This translates into CASSLGDRVSYEQYF.

In this sample, this clone turned up once. The chain employs TRBV14 and TRBJ1-4; maybe TRBD1 (6 bases). Germline values: CDR1 SGHDN, CDR2 FVKESK. The CDR3 contains 15 residues. Trimming pared 2 bases from V and 3 bases from J, leaving 10 bases between. CDR3 DNA: TGTGCCAGCAGCCAACAGGGGAAGGCTAATGAAAAACTGTTTTTT. As protein: CASSQQGKANEKLFF.

The V and J genes are TRBV7-3 and TRBJ2-3; D gene uncertain. Trimming removed 1 base from V and 4 bases from J, with 9 bases in between. CDR3 length: 14 residues. Germline V CDR1 and CDR2: SGHTA, FQGTGA. The CDR3 protein is CASSLRPLSDTQYF. CDR3 bases: TGTGCCAGCAGCTTAAGGCCCTTATCAGATACGCAGTATTTT.

The chain carries TRBV28 and TRBJ1-5, with 7 bases identical to TRBD1. J gave up 4 bases and V 3 bases, and 6 bases lay outside the gene matches. The CDR3 is 15 residues long. CDR1 and CDR2 from the germline V gene are MDHEN and SYDVKM. The CDR3 DNA reads as TGTGCCAGCAGTTTTGACAGGGTTGGAAATCAGCCCCAGCATTTT. Protein sequence: CASSFDRVGNQPQHF.

This clone occurred a few times. Distinct nucleotide sequences in the sample also encode this CDR3. The rearrangement links TRBV5-1 to TRBJ1-2; TRBD1 is a possible D gene (5 bases). The CDR3 has 12 amino acids. Germline loops: CDR1 SGHRS, CDR2 YFSETQ. V lost 0 bases to trimming and J lost 6 bases, with 6 bases between them. CDR3 sequence: CASSLEGDGYTF. CDR3 sequence (DNA): TGCGCCAGCAGCTTGGAAGGGGATGGCTACACCTTC.

The chain links TRBV5-1 to TRBJ1-6; 7 bases agree with TRBD1. CDR1 is SGHRS and CDR2 is YFSETQ in the germline V gene. The CDR3 is 16 amino acids. Trimming took 0 bases from V and 6 from J; bases not matched to a gene: 6. The CDR3 bases are TGCGCCAGCAGCTTGGAGCCAGGGGGTTCTAATTCACCCCTCCACTTT. Its protein product is CASSLEPGGSNSPLHF.

This clone has more than one count but fewer than ten. V gene TRBV29-1 combines with J gene TRBJ2-5; TRBD1 aligns across 9 bases. V lost 8 bases to trimming and J lost 7 bases; unmatched junction nucleotides: 14. Germline CDR1 SQVTM, CDR2 ANQGSEA. The CDR3 spans 14 residues. CDR3 sequence: CSTPWTGVGGTQYF. For the CDR3, the DNA is TGCAGCACCCCCTGGACAGGGGTTGGGGGGACCCAGTACTTC.

The J gene is TRBJ1-1, the V gene TRBV6-5; D is undetermined. The CDR3 has 12 residues. The V gene lost 7 bases and the J gene lost 1 base, with 7 bases spanning the gap. Germline-derived CDR1 and CDR2 are MNHEY and SVGAGI. The CDR3 DNA follows: TGTGCCAGCACAGGAACGAACACTGAAGCTTTCTTT. It encodes CASTGTNTEAFF.

The chain uses TRBV27 and TRBJ2-7; 10 positions agree with TRBD2. CDR3 length: 13 amino acids. Germline trimming cut 6 bases from V and 5 bases from J; bases unmatched to any gene: 4. Germline V lookup: CDR1 MNHEY, CDR2 SMNVEV (reference sequence). The DNA for the CDR3 is TGTGCCAGCAGCCCGGGACTAGCGAACGAGCAGTACTTC. Residues: CASSPGLANEQYF.

A remark on this clone: Other DNA sequences within the sample encode an identical CDR3. The rearrangement links TRBV30 to TRBJ1-6; D might be TRBD1 (5 bases). The CDR3 is 16 amino acids. V lost 3 bases to trimming and J lost 4 bases, with 16 bases between them. The germline gives CDR1 GTSNPN, CDR2 SVGIG (reference sequence). In DNA, the CDR3 is TGTGCCTGGAGGGAGATGGGGGGAGATTATAATTCACCCCTCCACTTT. This gives the protein CAWREMGGDYNSPLHF.

The chain employs TRBV12-5 and TRBJ2-5; 10 bases match TRBD1. The CDR3 is made up of 18 amino acids. V gave up 3 bases and J gave up 4 bases; unmatched junction bases: 14. Germline values: CDR1 LGHNT, CDR2 FRNRAP. CDR3 bases: TGTGCTAGTGGTTTCTCCATCCCGGGACAGGGGATCGGAGAGACCCAGTACTTC. Its protein product is CASGFSIPGQGIGETQYF.